The next 24 T cell receptor beta chains were all read from a single sample in a study of T cell responses to AZD1222 COVID-19 vaccine. Assay used: immunoSEQ multiplex PCR; TCRdb lists only in-frame clones, some missing. The sample has some 160,000 clones, roughly 89% seen once; the top ten hold 0.85% to 1.1%. This specimen consisted of peripheral blood, obtained 28 days after the second AZD1222 dose. The receptor source for this set is an adult who received the AZD1222 COVID-19 vaccine.

This clone was recorded only once. The CDR3 loop reads CASSLITSGGAREQYF. The DNA of the CDR3 is TGTGCCAGCAGCCTCATAACTAGCGGGGGGGCCAGGGAGCAGTACTTC. V usage is TRBV28 and J usage is TRBJ2-7; 13 nucleotides line up with TRBD2. Germline CDR1 is MDHEN and CDR2 is SYDVKM. The CDR3 covers 16 residues. After removal of 6 bases from V and 7 bases from J, the junction contained 12 bases not matched to a gene.

The V gene is TRBV5-6, the J gene TRBJ1-5; the D gene is possibly TRBD1 (6 bases). Trimming removed 0 bases from V and 7 bases from J, with 14 bases in between. This CDR3 spans 15 amino acids. Germline loops: CDR1 SGHDT, CDR2 YYEEEE. CDR3 sequence: CASSLGGGARQPQHF. For the CDR3, the DNA is TGTGCCAGCAGCTTGGGAGGGGGGGCGAGGCAGCCCCAGCATTTT.

This rearrangement joins TRBV4-3 to TRBJ1-1; D not resolved. Trimming removed 0 bases from V and 4 bases from J, with 9 bases in between. Germline V CDR1 and CDR2: LGHNA, YSLEER. This CDR3 comprises 14 residues. The DNA of the CDR3 is TGCGCCAGCAGCCAAGATACCCCCCCCACTGAAGCTTTCTTT. It encodes CASSQDTPPTEAFF.

Written as DNA, the CDR3 is TGTGCCAGCAGTGATTGGGGAGGCCCAGGGGGCTTAGGCTATGGCTACACCTTC. This codes for CASSDWGGPGGLGYGYTF. The rearrangement links TRBV6-1 to TRBJ1-2, with 8 bases lining up with TRBD1. The V gene's germline CDR1 is MNHNS and CDR2 SASEGT. The CDR3 consists of 18 residues. V gave up 3 bases and J gave up 4 bases; unmatched junction bases: 16.

In this sample, this clone turned up once. J is TRBJ2-7 and V is TRBV10-2, with 8 bases identical to TRBD1. CDR3 length equals 15 residues. Trimming took 6 bases from V and 5 from J; bases not matched to a gene: 12. Germline V gene lookup returns CDR1 WSHSY and CDR2 SAAADI. CDR3 sequence reads: CASRPLGQVSHEQYF. CDR3 nucleotide sequence: TGCGCCAGCAGACCCCTGGGACAGGTGTCCCACGAGCAGTACTTC.

This clone was counted between two and nine times. This chain connects TRBV5-4 to TRBJ1-3; D not resolved. The germline V gene has CDR1 SGHNT and CDR2 YYREEE (reference sequence). V lost 3 bases to trimming and J lost 4 bases, with 17 bases between them. The CDR3 length is 16 residues. The CDR3 region has the DNA TGTGCCAGCAGCTCCAAACCGCTGCGATTCGGAAACACCATATATTTT. Encoded protein: CASSSKPLRFGNTIYF.

The chain joins TRBV7-6 to TRBJ1-1; perhaps TRBD1 as D (6 bases). Germline V CDR1 and CDR2: SGHVS, FNYEAQ. The CDR3 consists of 15 residues. The V gene lost 4 bases and the J gene lost 2 bases, with 14 bases spanning the gap. In DNA form, the CDR3 reads TGTGCCAGCAGCTATGCGCCGGGACAAAACACTGAAGCTTTCTTT. It encodes CASSYAPGQNTEAFF.

V and J are TRBV3-1 (or the pseudogene TRBV3-2) and TRBJ1-2, with D unclear. V gave up 0 bases and J gave up 6 bases, with 17 bases separating them. Germline V gene lookup returns CDR1 LGHDT and CDR2 YNNKEL (reference sequence). The CDR3 consists of 16 residues. CDR3 protein: CASSQDPRVKKNGYTF. The CDR3 DNA is TGTGCCAGCAGCCAAGATCCCCGGGTGAAGAAAAATGGCTACACCTTC.

The chain recombines TRBV9 with TRBJ1-2, with TRBD1 matching 7 bases. CDR3 size: 14 residues. The germline CDR1 and CDR2 sequences are SGDLS and YYNGEE. V shed 3 bases, J shed 0 bases, and the junction held 2 bases outside the gene matches. The CDR3: CASSEGTANYGYTF. The CDR3, as DNA: TGTGCCAGCAGCGAAGGGACAGCTAACTATGGCTACACCTTC. Full variable domain (rest looked up from reference TRBV9 and TRBJ1-2): DSGVTQTPKHLITATGQRVTLRCSPRSGDLSVYWYQQSLDQGLQFLIQYYNGEERAKGNILERFSAQQFPDLHSELNLSSLELGDSALYFCASSEGTANYGYTFGSGTRLTVV.

This chain uses TRBV3-1 (or the pseudogene TRBV3-2) with TRBJ1-3, with D unclear. Trimming removed 4 bases from V and 7 bases from J, with 14 bases in between. Per germline, CDR1 LGHDT and CDR2 YNNKEL (reference sequence). CDR3 length: 14 residues. The CDR3: CASSPIWGPNTIYF. The DNA of the CDR3 is TGTGCCAGCAGCCCAATCTGGGGTCCGAACACCATATATTTT.

The chain recombines TRBV7-9 with TRBJ1-2, with D perhaps matching TRBD1 (6 bases). This CDR3 is built from 15 residues. Germline values: CDR1 SEHNR, CDR2 FQNEAQ (reference sequence). Trimming took 5 bases from V and 3 from J, leaving 16 bases between them. The chain's CDR3 is CASSPTRGAYYGYTF. In DNA form, the CDR3 reads TGTGCCAGCAGCCCCACCAGGGGTGCTTACTATGGCTACACCTTC.

The sample holds a few counts of this clone. The J gene is TRBJ1-1, the V gene TRBV7-9; no reliable D call. From germline, CDR1 is SEHNR and CDR2 FQNEAQ (reference sequence). V lost 7 bases to trimming and J lost 1 base, with 13 bases between them. The CDR3 length is 14 residues. CDR3 nucleotides: TGTGCCAGCACGCCAGGACGGAAGAACACTGAAGCTTTCTTT. Translated: CASTPGRKNTEAFF.

The V call is TRBV6-5, the J call TRBJ2-7; D gene ambiguous. CDR1 and CDR2 from the germline V gene are MNHEY and SVGAGI. The CDR3 is made up of 11 amino acids. Deletions cut 4 bases from V and 5 bases from J, with 6 bases between. CDR3 sequence (DNA): TGTGCCAGCAGTTCTGGGAACGAGCAGTACTTC. Translating it yields CASSSGNEQYF.

This clone was seen more than once but under ten times. The rearrangement links TRBV9 to TRBJ1-2, with TRBD1 identical over 8 bases. The trim removed 3 bases at V and 2 bases at J, leaving 6 bases unmatched. CDR3 length: 15 amino acids. Germline V gene data show CDR1 as SGDLS and CDR2 as YYNGEE. CDR3 sequence reads: CASSASRQGNYGYTF. The DNA of the CDR3 is TGTGCCAGCAGCGCCTCCCGACAGGGGAACTATGGCTACACCTTC.

The chain couples TRBV6-6 to TRBJ2-1; D gene ambiguous. Germline CDR1 is MNHNY and CDR2 is SVGAGI (reference sequence). The V and J ends lost 6 bases and 3 bases respectively, with 12 bases between them. The CDR3 loop spans 14 amino acids. In DNA form, the CDR3 reads TGTGCCAGCAGAAGCTGGGTGGGCTACAATGAGCAGTTCTTC. It codes for CASRSWVGYNEQFF.

The chain carries TRBV13 and TRBJ2-7; the D gene could be TRBD1 or TRBD2 (5 bases each). The CDR3 spans 13 residues. With 5 bases removed from V and 5 bases from J, the gap between germline ends came to 13 bases. Germline CDR1 is PRHDT and CDR2 is FYEKMQ (reference sequence). CDR3 in DNA: TGTGCCAGCAGCCCGGGACCCGGGGACGAGCAGTACTTC. Its protein product is CASSPGPGDEQYF.

V is TRBV19 and J is TRBJ2-3; 8 nucleotides align to TRBD1. This CDR3 is 16 amino acids long. CDR1 is LNHDA and CDR2 is SQIVND in the germline V gene (reference sequence). J was trimmed by 2 bases and V by 5 bases; bases with no gene match: 9. In DNA form, the CDR3 reads TGTGCCAGTAGTCCGACAGGGGCTGGTAACACAGATACGCAGTATTTT. This translates into CASSPTGAGNTDTQYF.

This chain uses TRBV6-2 or TRBV6-3 with TRBJ1-6; TRBD1 might be the D (6 bases). Trimming pared 4 bases from V and 6 bases from J, leaving 10 bases between. The CDR3 totals 14 residues. Germline V lookup: CDR1 MNHEY, CDR2 SVGEGT. The DNA of the CDR3 is TGTGCCAGCAGTTCCACAGGGCGTAATTCACCCCTCCACTTT. Protein sequence: CASSSTGRNSPLHF.

This clone was seen only once. The V call is TRBV5-1, the J call TRBJ2-3; 15 nucleotides match TRBD2. The CDR3 spans 14 residues. Germline V gene lookup returns CDR1 SGHRS and CDR2 YFSETQ. Germline trimming cut 10 bases from V and 5 bases from J; bases unmatched to any gene: 5. CDR3 sequence (DNA): TGCGCCCGCGGGGGACTAGCGGGGGGAGATACGCAGTATTTT. This codes for CARGGLAGGDTQYF.

The chain joins TRBV3-1 (or the pseudogene TRBV3-2) to TRBJ2-5; 7 bases agree with TRBD2. Germline-derived CDR1 and CDR2 are LGHDT and YNNKEL (reference sequence). The J segment lost 6 bases and the V segment lost 1 base, leaving 2 bases of the junction unmatched. The CDR3 is made up of 13 amino acids. The CDR3 sequence: CASSQGTRKTQYF. DNA of the CDR3: TGTGCCAGCAGCCAAGGGACTAGGAAGACCCAGTACTTC.

This clone was seen only once. V gene TRBV5-1 combines with J gene TRBJ2-5; D gene unclear. CDR3 length equals 14 residues. Trimming took off 4 bases at V and 1 base at J, with 11 bases between the two ends. The germline gives CDR1 SGHRS, CDR2 YFSETQ. CDR3: CASSQVGSQETQYF. CDR3 nucleotide sequence: TGCGCCAGCAGCCAGGTGGGAAGCCAAGAGACCCAGTACTTC. Full variable domain (remainder filled in from reference TRBV5-1 and TRBJ2-5): KAGVTQTPRYLIKTRGQQVTLSCSPISGHRSVSWYQQTPGQGLQFLFEYFSETQRNKGNFPGRFSGRQFSNSRSEMNVSTLELGDSALYLCASSQVGSQETQYFGPGTRLLVL.

The chain has TRBV5-1 and TRBJ2-2; 7 bases are a match to TRBD1. CDR3 length equals 15 residues. V gave up 5 bases and J gave up 0 bases; unmatched junction bases: 4. The germline V gene encodes CDR1 SGHRS and CDR2 YFSETQ. This chain's CDR3 is CASRDGTANTGELFF. The CDR3, as DNA: TGCGCCAGCAGGGACGGGACAGCGAACACCGGGGAGCTGTTTTTT.

The chain carries TRBV6-5 and TRBJ1-2, with 7 bases lining up with TRBD1. The CDR3 has 14 residues. Germline assignment: CDR1 MNHEY and CDR2 SVGAGI. Germline trimming cut 3 bases from V and 3 bases from J; bases unmatched to any gene: 4. The CDR3 protein is CASSYRGRDYGYTF. The CDR3 DNA is TGTGCCAGCAGTTATAGGGGGCGCGACTATGGCTACACCTTC.

A few counts support this clone. The V and J genes are TRBV9 and TRBJ2-1, with 13 bases lining up with TRBD2. The CDR3 loop spans 15 amino acids. CDR1 and CDR2 from the germline V gene are SGDLS and YYNGEE. V dropped 0 bases and J dropped 9; count of bases not matched to a gene: 3. CDR3 bases: TGTGCCAGCAGCGTAGGGACTAGCGGGGGACGTGAGCAGTTCTTC. It codes for CASSVGTSGGREQFF.